This T cell receptor (beta chain) was profiled in a study of beta chain features in type 1 diabetes (dated by TCRdb to 2017 to 2018). The study in broad terms: Mean age, gender distribution, total cell number and subset yield were not different between patients and healthy donors. A total of 85 million to 140 million sorted cells were examined across all samples, and a strong correlation was observed between cell number per subset and RNA yield. Regulatory and stem cell-like memory subsets were obtained from only 8 patients and roughly 8 healthy donors, while naive and central memory subsets were obtained from all 28 donors. The study compared TCRB repertoires of sorted circulating CD4+ T cell subsets between recently diagnosed type 1 diabetes patients and matched healthy donors.

Overall study outcomes, separate from this receptor: Because small numbers of individuals were included in the HLA sub-analyses, any influence of HLA type on TCRB rearrangement was left unresolved. PCR may preferentially amplify shorter templates, but because patient and control samples were amplified and corrected together, any resulting skew would affect both groups equally. Naive, central memory and regulatory TCRB repertoires appeared more similar among patients than among healthy donors. Sequencing cDNA rather than genomic DNA could over-represent highly expressing activated cells, although activation and CD3 levels did not differ between groups. At VDJ recombination sites, type 1 diabetes patients had fewer insertions and more deleted nucleotides, which implies abnormalities in thymic rearrangement. A moderate but significant shortening of TCRB CDR3 length was observed in type 1 diabetes patients in all four CD4+ subsets.

A single peripheral blood draw of approximately 100 mL on average was collected from each donor into heparinised tubes. Naive, central memory, regulatory and stem cell-like memory CD4+ T cells were sorted on a BD FACSAria II using a panel including CD45RO, CCR7, CD25, CD127, CD95 and CD27. Every sorted population had a purity above 95%. PBMCs were isolated immediately by Lymphoprep density gradient centrifugation and stained directly without culture. To minimize batch effects, samples were stained and sorted in pairs, one healthy donor with one patient per experiment. The germline V gene gives CDR1 as MNHEY and CDR2 as SVGAGI. V loses 5 bases of germline sequence and J loses 1 base, and the interval between the two ends is 5 bases. Its CDR3 holds 12 amino acids, cysteine through phenylalanine. Kept here is only the CDR3 DNA, which spans 36 bases and is read in frame from base 1. This clone was observed a few times. This clone's antigen is unknown. Per-base qualities were not stored, and no clone one base away is much larger.

The entire amount of isolated RNA was reverse transcribed using the High Capacity cDNA Reverse Transcription Kit, so the sequenced TCRB transcripts were expressed ones. Survey-depth immunoSEQ sequencing was performed on stem cell-like memory T cell samples, with an average of roughly 1 million total reads per sample. Sorted cells were lysed in RLT buffer and RNA was extracted with DNase-treated RNeasy Micro or Mini kits, depending on cell number. Each cell subset was processed separately to prevent cross-contamination, with patient and healthy donor samples processed together. The immunoSEQ multiplex PCR was used to amplify TCRB sequences from cDNA, generating 87-bp fragments that spanned the CDR3 region. Sequencing of the amplicons was done on the Illumina HiSeq platform. In the source study's methods: Synthetic template baselines were used to correct PCR bias computationally, reads within Hamming distance 2 were collapsed, and singletons that could not be merged were discarded. Reads were aligned to IMGT to assign V, D and J genes, CDR3 length, and insertions or deletions at six rearrangement sites. Clonotype counts were normalized to sorted cell number within each subset before computing true diversity and Gini coefficients with the tcR R package. The overlap coefficient, calculated on TCRB nucleotide sequences, was used to quantify repertoire sharing. Here the immuneACCESS table is served through TCRdb, limited to in-frame sequences with V and J called. Missing clones are a known gap in these copies; in checked studies unresolved V genes cover under half, and the rest lacks a known reason. V, J and clone size are taken as reported in that table, and D and trimming were inferred from the DNA itself. This sample holds 110,000 or so clones; around 40% were observed only once. The ten largest account for around 0.07% of the sample.

This sequence uses TRBV6-5 and TRBJ1-1, with no D gene named confidently. This receptor was taken from a woman between 18 and 29 years old in good health. Sequencing was done on a sample of stem cell memory CD4+ T cells from blood. Per the publication, the cell subset or site label means: stem cell-like memory CD4+ T cells. This receptor has the CDR3 CASSRQNTEAFF. The DNA sequence is TGTGCCAGCAGTAGACAGAACACTGAAGCTTTCTTT.